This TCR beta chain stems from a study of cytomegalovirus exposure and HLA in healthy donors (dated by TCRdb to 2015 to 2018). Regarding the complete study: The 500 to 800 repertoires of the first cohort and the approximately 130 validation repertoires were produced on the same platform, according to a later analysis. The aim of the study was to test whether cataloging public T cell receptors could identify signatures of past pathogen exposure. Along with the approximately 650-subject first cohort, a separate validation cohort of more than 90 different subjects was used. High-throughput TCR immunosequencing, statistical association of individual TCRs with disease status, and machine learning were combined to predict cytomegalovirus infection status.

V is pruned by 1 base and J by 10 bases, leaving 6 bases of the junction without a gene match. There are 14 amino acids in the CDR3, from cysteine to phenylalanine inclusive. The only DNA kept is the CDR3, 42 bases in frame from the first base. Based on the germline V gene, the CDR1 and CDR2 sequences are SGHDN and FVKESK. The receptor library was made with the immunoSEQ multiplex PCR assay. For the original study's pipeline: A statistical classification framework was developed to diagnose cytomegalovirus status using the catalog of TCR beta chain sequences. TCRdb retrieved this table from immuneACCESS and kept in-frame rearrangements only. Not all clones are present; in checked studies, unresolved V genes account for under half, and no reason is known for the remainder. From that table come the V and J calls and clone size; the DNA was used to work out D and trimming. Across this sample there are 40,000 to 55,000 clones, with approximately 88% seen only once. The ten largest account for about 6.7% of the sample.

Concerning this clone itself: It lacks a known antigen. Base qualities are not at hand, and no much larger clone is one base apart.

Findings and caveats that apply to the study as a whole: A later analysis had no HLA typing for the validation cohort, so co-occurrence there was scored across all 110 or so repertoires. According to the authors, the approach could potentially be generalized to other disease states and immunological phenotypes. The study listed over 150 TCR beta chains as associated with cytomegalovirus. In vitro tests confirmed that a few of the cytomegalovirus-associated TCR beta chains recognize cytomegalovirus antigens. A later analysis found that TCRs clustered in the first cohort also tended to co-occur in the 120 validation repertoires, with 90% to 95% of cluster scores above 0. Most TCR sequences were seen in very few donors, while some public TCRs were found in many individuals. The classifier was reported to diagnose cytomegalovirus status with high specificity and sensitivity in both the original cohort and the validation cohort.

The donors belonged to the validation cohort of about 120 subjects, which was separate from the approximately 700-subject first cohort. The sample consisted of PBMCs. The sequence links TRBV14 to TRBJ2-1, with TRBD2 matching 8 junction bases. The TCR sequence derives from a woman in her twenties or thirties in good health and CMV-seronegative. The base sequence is TGTGCCAGCAGCCAAGGTCTTGCTAGCGGGGAGCAGTTCTTC. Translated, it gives CASSQGLASGEQFF.